These 27 T cell receptor beta chains share one sample of origin, sequenced in a study of blood T cell repertoires in COVID-19. Profiling relied on immunoSEQ multiplex PCR, and the TCRdb table lists in-frame clones only, not all of them. The sample lists about 260,000 clones; approximately 88% were seen once. The specimen was peripheral blood. The receptors come from a human donor in a cohort sampled during active COVID-19.

This sequence joins TRBV29-1 and TRBJ2-7; a possible D gene is TRBD2 (6 bases). CDR1 and CDR2 from the germline V gene are SQVTM and ANQGSEA. The V end was cut by 6 bases, the J end by 0 bases, with 15 bases between. This CDR3 region has 14 residues. Here the CDR3 reads CSVGAWTNSYEQYF. The CDR3 DNA reads as TGCAGCGTGGGTGCGTGGACTAACTCCTACGAGCAGTACTTC.

The V and J genes are TRBV6-2 or TRBV6-3 and TRBJ2-3; 12 bases map to TRBD2. J lost 4 bases, V lost 4 bases, and 6 bases had no gene match. Germline-derived CDR1 and CDR2 are MNHEY and SVGEGT. The CDR3 runs 16 residues. The CDR3 sequence is CASSFRTSGVADTQYF. In DNA form, the CDR3 reads TGTGCCAGCAGTTTCCGGACTAGCGGGGTGGCAGATACGCAGTATTTT.

The chain carries TRBV28 and TRBJ1-1; D uncertain. The V gene's germline CDR1 is MDHEN and CDR2 SYDVKM. Trimming left V 7 bases short and J 3 bases short, with 18 bases between. The CDR3 is 15 residues long. CDR3 in amino acids: CASTLTTSVYTEAFF. In DNA form, the CDR3 reads TGTGCCAGCACCCTAACAACGAGCGTTTACACTGAAGCTTTCTTT.

The chain carries TRBV9 and TRBJ1-6; unclear D gene. This CDR3 has 14 amino acids. Trimming shortened V by 4 bases and J by 6 bases, and 11 bases separated the two germline ends. Germline V gene data show CDR1 as SGDLS and CDR2 as YYNGEE. The CDR3 loop reads CASSQTKVNSPLHF. In DNA form, the CDR3 reads TGTGCCAGCAGCCAGACTAAGGTTAATTCACCCCTCCACTTT.

The rearrangement uses TRBV9 and TRBJ1-4; D might be TRBD1 (6 bases). Looked up from germline, CDR1 is SGDLS and CDR2 is YYNGEE. Trimming cost V 4 bases and J 8 bases, with 15 bases left between them. This CDR3 is 14 amino acids long. CDR3 sequence reads: CASSTQLQGEKLFF. CDR3 in DNA: TGTGCCAGCAGCACCCAGCTACAGGGAGAAAAACTGTTTTTT.

This clone was seen only a few times. The chain couples TRBV7-2 to TRBJ2-1, with TRBD2 matching over 8 bases. The V gene's germline CDR1 is SGHTA and CDR2 FQGNSA. The V segment lost 6 bases and the J segment 7 bases; nucleotides outside the gene matches: 11. The CDR3 length is 15 residues. The CDR3 region has the DNA TGTGCCAGCAGTTCCGGGACTAGTTTCGGTAATGAGCAGTTCTTC. This codes for CASSSGTSFGNEQFF.

V is TRBV5-8 and J is TRBJ1-3; D unclear. Germline loops: CDR1 SGHTS, CDR2 YDEGEE. V lost 4 bases and J lost 0, with 20 bases in between. This CDR3 comprises 18 residues. CDR3 DNA sequence: TGTGCCAGCAGCCTAGACTACCGAGGCGGATTCTCTGGAAACACCATATATTTT. It yields the protein CASSLDYRGGFSGNTIYF.

V is TRBV11-3 and J is TRBJ2-7, with TRBD2 matching over 8 bases. This CDR3 comprises 15 residues. Trimming took 1 base from V and 3 from J; bases not matched to a gene: 5. Germline loops: CDR1 SGHNT, CDR2 YENEEA. CDR3 DNA sequence: TGTGCCAGCAGCTTAGCCGGGAGGGGGTACTACGAGCAGTACTTC. Translation gives CASSLAGRGYYEQYF.

The chain uses TRBV12-3 or TRBV12-4 and TRBJ2-1; possible D gene TRBD2, 5 bases. CDR3 length: 13 residues. V dropped 1 base and J dropped 4 bases, with 5 bases sitting between them. The CDR3 is CASSLGRYNEQFF. The CDR3 DNA reads as TGTGCCAGCAGTTTAGGGAGGTACAATGAGCAGTTCTTC.

This chain links TRBV5-1 with TRBJ2-1, with 8 bases matching TRBD2. This CDR3 has 15 amino acids. V lost 0 bases to trimming and J lost 8 bases; unmatched junction nucleotides: 7. Germline CDR1 SGHRS, CDR2 YFSETQ. CDR3 DNA sequence: TGCGCCAGCAGCTTGGCTTACGGGGGGGCAGATGAGCAGTTCTTC. This translates into CASSLAYGGADEQFF.

This chain joins TRBV23-1 and TRBJ2-7; unclear D gene. TRBV23-1 is filed as an ORF, its function uncertain. The CDR3 covers 13 residues. V was cut by 6 bases and J by 1 base, with 10 bases left in between. The CDR3 here is CASRVLASYEQYF. The CDR3 DNA is TGCGCCAGCAGGGTATTGGCTTCCTACGAGCAGTACTTC.

The chain uses TRBV19 and TRBJ1-1, with 7 bases matching TRBD1. This CDR3 comprises 15 residues. After removal of 3 bases from V and 5 bases from J, the junction contained 9 bases not matched to a gene. Germline V lookup: CDR1 LNHDA, CDR2 SQIVND (reference sequence). The CDR3 loop reads CASSISTRGLTEAFF. In DNA form, the CDR3 reads TGTGCCAGTAGTATTTCAACCAGGGGGTTAACTGAAGCTTTCTTT.

This clone was seen a single time. The genes are TRBV11-2 and TRBJ1-5; D unresolved. The CDR3 covers 15 residues. CDR1 and CDR2 from the germline V gene are SGHAT and FQNNGV. Trimming took 4 bases from V and 4 from J, leaving 14 bases between them. CDR3: CASSSAIEENQPQHF. The DNA of the CDR3 is TGTGCCAGCAGCTCCGCCATCGAGGAGAATCAGCCCCAGCATTTT. Full variable domain (remainder filled in from reference TRBV11-2 and TRBJ1-5): EAGVAQSPRYKIIEKRQSVAFWCNPISGHATLYWYQQILGQGPKLLIQFQNNGVVDDSQLPKDRFSAERLKGVDSTLKIQPAKLEDSAVYLCASSSAIEENQPQHFGDGTRLSIL.

This clone came up a few times. V and J are TRBV4-1 and TRBJ1-2; TRBD1 is a possible D gene (6 bases). The length of the CDR3 is 13 residues. V dropped 4 bases and J dropped 4 bases, with 10 bases sitting between them. Per the germline V gene, CDR1 is MGHRA and CDR2 is YSYEKL. CDR3 amino acids: CASSLSTGYGYTF. The CDR3 DNA reads TGCGCCAGCAGCCTCTCGACAGGCTATGGCTACACCTTC.

This clone was seen only once. This chain joins TRBV24-1 and TRBJ1-1; D is perhaps TRBD1 (6 bases). Trimming pared 2 bases from V and 6 bases from J, leaving 9 bases between. The germline V gene has CDR1 KGHDR and CDR2 SFDVKD. The CDR3 is 13 amino acids. The CDR3: CATSDSWTAEAFF. CDR3 DNA sequence: TGTGCCACCAGTGATTCTTGGACAGCTGAAGCTTTCTTT.

The chain links TRBV4-2 to TRBJ1-1, with 7 bases lining up with TRBD1. The CDR3 spans 14 residues. Germline CDR1 reads LGHNA; CDR2 reads YNFKEQ. The ends lost 4 bases at V and 1 base at J; junction bases unmatched: 3. The CDR3 bases are TGTGCCAGCAGCCGAGGACAGGAGAACACTGAAGCTTTCTTT. Translated, it gives CASSRGQENTEAFF.

The chain couples TRBV4-3 to TRBJ2-7, with 12 positions matching TRBD1. The CDR3 has 16 residues. Germline V gives CDR1 LGHNA, CDR2 YSLEER. V dropped 3 bases and J dropped 2; count of bases not matched to a gene: 5. CDR3 nucleotides: TGCGCCAGCAGCCAGGGACAGGGGGCGAGCCCCTACGAGCAGTACTTC. Its protein is CASSQGQGASPYEQYF.

V usage is TRBV6-2 or TRBV6-3 and J usage is TRBJ2-7; the D gene is possibly TRBD2 (5 bases). V lost 0 bases and J lost 9, with 18 bases in between. Germline lookup yields CDR1 MNHEY and CDR2 SVGEGT. The CDR3 spans 15 residues. CDR3 loop: CASSYSRRTWVAQYF. The CDR3 nucleotides read TGTGCCAGCAGTTACTCTCGAAGGACTTGGGTAGCGCAGTACTTC.

The chain has TRBV29-1 and TRBJ2-1, with 7 nucleotides matching TRBD2. With V trimmed by 6 bases and J by 5 bases, 13 bases remained unmatched. Germline V gives CDR1 SQVTM, CDR2 ANQGSEA. This CDR3 is built from 15 residues. Here the CDR3 reads CSVVSVGGLDNEQFF. CDR3 coding DNA: TGCAGCGTCGTTTCCGTGGGGGGGTTGGACAATGAGCAGTTCTTC.

The chain joins TRBV6-5 to TRBJ2-3, with D possibly TRBD2 on 6 matching bases. CDR1 and CDR2 from the germline V gene are MNHEY and SVGAGI. The CDR3 covers 14 residues. V was trimmed by 2 bases and J by 5 bases, leaving 11 bases between them. CDR3 amino acids: CASSYGAGEDTQYF. CDR3 coding DNA: TGTGCCAGCAGTTACGGAGCGGGTGAAGATACGCAGTATTTT.

The chain is built from TRBV5-1 and TRBJ1-3; D ambiguous. The CDR3 sequence is 15 residues long. CDR1 is SGHRS and CDR2 is YFSETQ in the germline V gene. Trimming left V 4 bases short and J 1 base short, with 12 bases between. CDR3 DNA: TGCGCCAGCAGCGAGGCGGAGTCTTCTGGAAACACCATATATTTT. This codes for CASSEAESSGNTIYF.

This chain uses TRBV4-3 with TRBJ2-1; 9 bases map to TRBD2. V shed 1 base and J 3 bases; nucleotides not matched to a gene: 4. This CDR3 spans 16 amino acids. Germline CDR1 is LGHNA and CDR2 is YSLEER. In DNA, the CDR3 is TGCGCCAGCAGCCAAGTCGGGACTAGCAGCTACAATGAGCAGTTCTTC. It is translated as CASSQVGTSSYNEQFF.

This chain uses TRBV5-1 with TRBJ1-4, with 9 bases fitting TRBD1. V shed 1 base, J shed 8 bases, and the junction held 3 bases outside the gene matches. Germline lookup yields CDR1 SGHRS and CDR2 YFSETQ. This CDR3 comprises 14 residues. DNA of the CDR3: TGCGCCAGCAGCTTGAGGACAGGGGAGGAAAAACTGTTTTTT. Protein sequence: CASSLRTGEEKLFF.

This clone was detected a few times. The chain has TRBV30 and TRBJ1-3; D not resolved. Germline assignment: CDR1 GTSNPN and CDR2 SVGIG (reference sequence). V shed 4 bases and J shed 4 bases, with 11 bases lying between them. This CDR3 region has 13 residues. CDR3 nucleotide sequence: TGTGCCTGGACCCGGGGAGGGGGAAACACCATATATTTT. This codes for CAWTRGGGNTIYF. Full variable domain (missing parts from reference TRBV30 and TRBJ1-3): SQTIHQWPATLVQPVGSPLSLECTVEGTSNPNLYWYRQAAGRGLQLLFYSVGIGQISSEVPQNLSASRPQDRQFILSSKKLLLSDSGFYLCAWTRGGGNTIYFGEGSWLTVV.

The chain recombines TRBV11-2 with TRBJ1-6; TRBD1 aligns across 9 bases. The ends lost 3 bases at V and 9 bases at J; junction bases unmatched: 3. This CDR3 is built from 14 residues. Germline V gives CDR1 SGHAT, CDR2 FQNNGV. This CDR3 reads CASSFDRGSSPLHF. The DNA of the CDR3 is TGTGCCAGCAGCTTCGACAGGGGGTCTTCACCCCTCCACTTT.

The J gene is TRBJ1-2, the V gene TRBV7-9, with unresolved D. CDR3 size: 13 residues. V was cut by 1 base and J by 2 bases, with 5 bases left in between. Germline CDR1 and CDR2: SEHNR and FQNEAQ (reference sequence). The CDR3 protein is CASSLVANYGYTF. In nucleotides, the CDR3 is TGTGCCAGCAGCTTAGTAGCGAACTATGGCTACACCTTC.

This clone was seen just once. The rearrangement links TRBV13 to TRBJ2-2; 13 positions agree with TRBD2. Germline V gene data show CDR1 as PRHDT and CDR2 as FYEKMQ (reference sequence). The CDR3 extends over 17 amino acids. The trim removed 2 bases at V and 4 bases at J, leaving 4 bases unmatched. CDR3 sequence: CASSLRGLAGSTGELFF. The CDR3 DNA is TGTGCCAGCAGCTTAAGGGGACTAGCGGGGAGCACCGGGGAGCTGTTTTTT.